This is a list of T cell receptor beta chains from one sample in a study of CD8 T cells in Susac syndrome. Using its own MiXCR run on the immunoSEQ multiplex PCR reads, TCRdb lists one record per CDR3 protein. Counted here are 200,000 to 300,000 distinct CDR3 sequences, almost 97% occurring once; the ten biggest clones make up about 0.094%. Input material: CD4+ T cells from PBMCs. These receptors were taken from a human donor with Susac syndrome. The CDR3 runs from the conserved cysteine through the conserved F or W. The D gene is left open where the match is weak. A clone size is listed for some rows: how often the clone was seen (once, few, many), or a class if it is expanded.

NA | TRBJ2-7 | TRBD2 | TRBV25-1 | TGTGCCAGCAGTGAGCGCGGGAGGTCTGACGAGCAGTACTTC | CASSERGRSDEQYF
NA | TRBJ2-5 | NA | TRBV5-1 | TGCGCCAGCAGCTTGGTCCGACGACCCGAAGAGACCCAGTACTTC | CASSLVRRPEETQYF
NA | TRBJ1-1 | TRBD1 | TRBV16 | TGTGCCAGCAGCGGACAGGGTTTCGCTGAAGCTTTCTTT | CASSGQGFAEAFF
NA | TRBJ2-3 | NA | TRBV7-9 | TGTGCCAGCAGCTTTCTAGTCTACACGCAGTATTTT | CASSFLVYTQYF
NA | TRBJ1-4 | TRBD1 | TRBV11-2 | TGTGCCAGCAGCTTAGGGGGGACAGGGAGTGAAAAACTGTTTTTT | CASSLGGTGSEKLFF
once | TRBJ2-5 | NA | TRBV15 | TGTGCCACCAGCTTGTTACGAGCCCAAGAGACCCAGTACTTC | CATSLLRAQETQYF
NA | TRBJ2-5 | NA | TRBV7-8 | TGTGCCAGCAGCTTAGGCCTACGGACTCAAGAGACCCAGTACTTC | CASSLGLRTQETQYF
NA | TRBJ1-2 | NA | TRBV5-5 | TGTGCCAGCAGCTTGGATCCGACCTATGGCTACACCTTC | CASSLDPTYGYTF
NA | TRBJ2-7 | TRBD1 | TRBV3-1 | TGTGCCAGCAGCCAAGAAGGACAGGTAGACGAGCAGTACTTC | CASSQEGQVDEQYF
NA | TRBJ1-2 | TRBD1 | TRBV29-1 | TGCAGCGCGGACAGGGGCCAGTATTATGGCTACACCTTC | CSADRGQYYGYTF
NA | TRBJ2-1 | NA | TRBV7-3 | TGTGCCAGCAGCTCACCATCGGGGCGATCATACAATGAGCAGTTCTTC | CASSSPSGRSYNEQFF
NA | TRBJ2-5 | TRBD1 | TRBV5-1 | TGCGCCAGCAGCAGGACGACAGGGGGGAGCCAAGAGACCCAGTACTTC | CASSRTTGGSQETQYF
NA | TRBJ2-7 | TRBD2 | TRBV9 | TGTGCCAGCAGCCCGGGGACTAGCGGGAATTACGAGCAGTACTTC | CASSPGTSGNYEQYF
few | TRBJ2-4 | TRBD1 | TRBV29-1 | TGCAGCGTCGGACAGGGGTACATTCAGTACTTC | CSVGQGYIQYF
NA | TRBJ2-1 | TRBD2 | TRBV9 | TGTGCCAGCAGCGTATCCAGCGGGAGGACTGCCGACAATGAGCAGTTCTTC | CASSVSSGRTADNEQFF
NA | TRBJ1-2 | TRBD1 | TRBV7-2 | TGTGCCAGCAGCTTGGGAAGGGACAGGAAATTAACTTATGGCTACACCTTC | CASSLGRDRKLTYGYTF
NA | TRBJ2-1 | TRBD2 | TRBV7-3 | TGTGCCAGCAGCTTTACTAGCGGGAGAACCAATGAGCAGTTCTTC | CASSFTSGRTNEQFF
NA | TRBJ2-2 | TRBD2 | TRBV20-1 | TGCAGTGTCTGGCGGGAGGGCACCGGGGAGCTGTTTTTT | CSVWREGTGELFF
NA | TRBJ2-1 | NA | TRBV11-3 | TGTGCCAGCAGCTTAGGGGCTATCAACAATGAGCAGTTCTTC | CASSLGAINNEQFF
NA | TRBJ1-1 | NA | TRBV12-5 | TGTGCTAGTGGTTTGGGGGGGCGCGGCACTGAAGCTTTCTTT | CASGLGGRGTEAFF
NA | TRBJ2-4 | NA | TRBV15 | TGTGCCACCAGCAGCGATACCTCGCCCGGGGGCACCGGGTACTTC | CATSSDTSPGGTGYF
NA | TRBJ2-7 | TRBD2 | TRBV6-2/TRBV6-3 | TGTGCCAGCTCCCGACTAGCGGTCTACGAGCAGTACTTC | CASSRLAVYEQYF
NA | TRBJ2-7 | NA | TRBV7-9 | TGTGCCAGCAGCTTTACAGGGCCCTTACCCTACGAGCAGTACTTC | CASSFTGPLPYEQYF
NA | TRBJ2-1 | TRBD2 | TRBV10-3 | TGTGCCATCAGCGGGACTAGCGGAGACTACAGTGAGCAGTTCTTC | CAISGTSGDYSEQFF
NA | TRBJ1-3 | NA | TRBV20-1 | TGCAGTGCTTTCAACCTGTCTCCTGGAAACACCATATATTTT | CSAFNLSPGNTIYF
NA | TRBJ2-1 | NA | TRBV7-8 | TGTGCCAGCAGCCCGTGGGACCCGGTATACAATGAGCAGTTCTTC | CASSPWDPVYNEQFF
NA | TRBJ1-1 | NA | TRBV12-3/TRBV12-4 | TGTGCCAGCACCCTTCTCCCGGTCACTGAAGCTTTCTTT | CASTLLPVTEAFF
NA | TRBJ2-6 | NA | TRBV28 | TGTGCCAGCAGCCCTCGACGGAAAATTCCTTCTGGGGCCAACGTCCTGACTTTC | CASSPRRKIPSGANVLTF
NA | TRBJ1-1 | NA | TRBV3-1 | TGTGCCAGCAGCCGGGATGGCACTGAAGCTTTCTTT | CASSRDGTEAFF
NA | TRBJ2-3 | NA | TRBV29-1 | TGCAGCGTCGGGACCGACCGCGATACGCAGTATTTT | CSVGTDRDTQYF
NA | TRBJ2-5 | NA | TRBV5-1 | TGCGCCAGCAGCTTGGCCGGGTCAGCAGGAGGTGCAGAGACCCAGTACTTC | CASSLAGSAGGAETQYF
once | TRBJ2-2 | NA | TRBV7-9 | TGTGCCAGCAGCCCCGGGGCCTCGACCGGGGAGCTGTTTTTT | CASSPGASTGELFF
few | TRBJ2-3 | NA | TRBV11-3 | TGTGCCAGCAGCTTGGGTTTTAGCACAGATACGCAGTATTTT | CASSLGFSTDTQYF
once | TRBJ2-2 | NA | TRBV6-5 | TGTGCCAGCAGTTACGAAGGCGGGGAGCTGTTTTTT | CASSYEGGELFF
once | TRBJ2-3 | TRBD2 | TRBV20-1 | TGCAGTGCCACTAGCGGGAGCACAGATACGCAGTATTTT | CSATSGSTDTQYF
NA | TRBJ2-2 | NA | TRBV12-5 | TGTGCTAGTGCCACCGACAGATCCGGGGAGCTGTTTTTT | CASATDRSGELFF
NA | TRBJ1-1 | NA | TRBV6-5 | TGTGCCAGCAGCCCTACACCTGGAGGGAACACTGAAGCTTTCTTT | CASSPTPGGNTEAFF
NA | TRBJ2-1 | NA | TRBV5-1 | TGCGCCAGCAGCATCATGGGGGTTGGCAACAATGAGCAGTTCTTC | CASSIMGVGNNEQFF
NA | TRBJ1-1 | TRBD1 | TRBV25-1 | TGTGCCAGCCTAGGGAGGGGGCGGATCACTGAAGCTTTCTTT | CASLGRGRITEAFF
NA | TRBJ2-1 | TRBD2 | TRBV29-1 | TGCAGCGTTGAGTCCAGCGGGAGGGCTCGAAACAATGAGCAGTTCTTC | CSVESSGRARNNEQFF
NA | TRBJ1-5 | NA | TRBV5-1 | TGCGCCAGCAGCCAAGGGATTAGCAATCAGCCCCAGCATTTT | CASSQGISNQPQHF
NA | TRBJ2-1 | NA | TRBV4-1 | TGCGCCAGCAGCCGGCCCTGGGGCAGGGAGGATGAGCAGTTCTTC | CASSRPWGREDEQFF
NA | TRBJ2-4 | NA | TRBV6-5 | TGTGCCAGCAGCACGACAGGGCGGGACAAAAACATTCAGTACTTC | CASSTTGRDKNIQYF
NA | TRBJ2-7 | NA | TRBV10-3 | TGTGCCATCAGTGTTCTGGAGGGGCGCGAGCAGTACTTC | CAISVLEGREQYF
few | TRBJ2-1 | TRBD2 | TRBV20-1 | TGCAGTGCTAGAGTTACTAGCGGCATCTACAATGAGCAGTTCTTC | CSARVTSGIYNEQFF
NA | TRBJ2-3 | NA | TRBV5-1 | TGCGCCAGCAGCTTGGTGGAGGTCACAGATACGCAGTATTTT | CASSLVEVTDTQYF
NA | TRBJ2-2 | TRBD1 | TRBV6-5 | TGTGCCAGCAGAGCCCGGGACAGCAACACCGGGGAGCTGTTTTTT | CASRARDSNTGELFF
NA | TRBJ2-1 | TRBD2 | TRBV15 | TGTGCCACCAGCGGCGGACTAGCGGCTTACAATGAGCAGTTCTTC | CATSGGLAAYNEQFF
NA | TRBJ1-1 | NA | TRBV11-2 | TGTGCCAGCAGCCACCGGACTTATGTGGTGACTGAAGCTTTCTTT | CASSHRTYVVTEAFF
NA | TRBJ2-3 | TRBD2 | TRBV4-1 | TGCGCCAGCAGCCAAGACCCAGCGGGAGGAGGTACAGATACGCAGTATTTT | CASSQDPAGGGTDTQYF
NA | TRBJ1-4 | TRBD1 | TRBV12-3/TRBV12-4 | TGTGCCAGCAGCCAGGGGGTGTATGAAAAACTGTTTTTT | CASSQGVYEKLFF